These T cell receptor beta chains were read from a single sample in a study of blood T cell repertoires in COVID-19. Repertoires were generated with immunoSEQ multiplex PCR, while TCRdb's copy carries only in-frame clones and drops some. The sample lists about 200,000 clones, around four fifths occurring once. Sequencing input: peripheral blood. All receptors come from a man aged 55 to 70 with COVID-19, enrolled during active disease. The CDR3 runs from the conserved cysteine through the conserved F or W. D genes are given only for firm matches. Clone size is shown for a subset of rows, as once, few, many or a class of expanded clone.

V	length	J	size	D	DNA	CDR3
TRBV15	15	TRBJ1-1	few	-	TGTGCCACCAGCAGAGATCAGGGAACGAACACTGAAGCTTTCTTT	CATSRDQGTNTEAFF
TRBV7-2	14	TRBJ1-2	-	-	TGTGCCAGCAGCCCCGAACCAGCTAACTATGGCTACACCTTC	CASSPEPANYGYTF
TRBV28	13	TRBJ1-4	few	-	TGTGCCAGCAAACCGGGAAACTTAGAAAAACTGTTTTTT	CASKPGNLEKLFF
TRBV21-1	17	TRBJ2-1	-	-	TGTGCCAGCAGCAAAGGGAAGCGACCCTTGCCCTACAATGAGCAGTTCTTC	CASSKGKRPLPYNEQFF
TRBV5-8	15	TRBJ2-1	-	TRBD1	TGTGCCAGCAGTTACCGGGACAGGGGGCAGGATGAGCAGTTCTTC	CASSYRDRGQDEQFF
TRBV4-1	16	TRBJ1-1	-	TRBD1	TGCGCCAGCAGCCAGTCGACAGGGCGCCGGGGTAGTGAAGCTTTCTTT	CASSQSTGRRGSEAFF
TRBV6-1	18	TRBJ1-3	-	TRBD1	TGTGCCAGCAGTGCGACACGCAGACCGGGACAGGGAGGAAACACCATATATTTT	CASSATRRPGQGGNTIYF
TRBV7-9	13	TRBJ1-2	-	TRBD1	TGTGCCAGCAGCCCTGGGACAGGAAATGGCTACACCTTC	CASSPGTGNGYTF
TRBV19	14	TRBJ1-2	-	-	TGTGCCAGTAGTATAGTTAACAGTGGCTATGGCTACACCTTC	CASSIVNSGYGYTF
TRBV4-2	13	TRBJ2-7	-	-	TGTGCCAGCAGCCCAGTGCGGGATAACGAGCAGTACTTC	CASSPVRDNEQYF
TRBV7-9	15	TRBJ1-1	-	-	TGTGCCAGCAACTTGGGGCATCCCCGGAACACTGAAGCTTTCTTT	CASNLGHPRNTEAFF
TRBV19	13	TRBJ1-1	-	TRBD1	TGTGCCAGTAGGATGACAGGGGCGGGTAAAGCTTTCTTT	CASRMTGAGKAFF
TRBV7-9	14	TRBJ2-7	-	-	TGTGCCACCAGTGGAGGACCCAGCTCCTACGAGCAGTACTTC	CATSGGPSSYEQYF
TRBV6-1	16	TRBJ1-2	-	-	TGTGCCAGCAGTGAATTATCCCCGGGAGGGTCCTATGGCTACACCTTC	CASSELSPGGSYGYTF
TRBV18	14	TRBJ1-4	-	-	TGTGCCAGCTCACTCCGGGACACGAATGAAAAACTGTTTTTT	CASSLRDTNEKLFF
TRBV12-5	15	TRBJ2-1	-	-	TGTGCTAGTGAACCCAAACAGATGATCTACAATGAGCAGTTCTTC	CASEPKQMIYNEQFF
TRBV5-1	15	TRBJ2-7	-	TRBD2	TGCGCCAGCAGCTTGGAAGGGACTAGAGTGGGCGAGCAGTACTTC	CASSLEGTRVGEQYF
TRBV27	14	TRBJ1-1	-	-	TGTGCCAGCAGTTTTCTAGGGGTAACGGCTGAAGCTTTCTTT	CASSFLGVTAEAFF
TRBV4-2	17	TRBJ2-6	-	TRBD2	TGTGCCAGCAGCCAAGCGGGGGGGGACGCTGGGGCCAACGTCCTGACTTTC	CASSQAGGDAGANVLTF
TRBV5-1	15	TRBJ1-2	-	TRBD1	TGCGCCAGCAGCTTGACAGGGGATACCGACTATGGCTACACCTTC	CASSLTGDTDYGYTF
TRBV9	16	TRBJ2-6	-	TRBD1	TGTGCCAGCAGCCCAGGACAGGGGATTGGGGCCAACGTCCTGACTTTC	CASSPGQGIGANVLTF
TRBV9	15	TRBJ1-5	few	-	TGTGCCAGCAGCGTAGACGGGTATAGCAATCAGCCCCAGCATTTT	CASSVDGYSNQPQHF
TRBV12-3/TRBV12-4	13	TRBJ1-2	-	-	TGTGCCAGCAGTTGGCGGGGGGACTCTGGCTACACCTTC	CASSWRGDSGYTF
TRBV5-4	15	TRBJ2-2	few	-	TGTGCCAGCAGCCCCCTTCGAGCTAACACCGGGGAGCTGTTTTTT	CASSPLRANTGELFF
TRBV5-6	13	TRBJ2-3	-	-	TGTGCCAGCAGCTTGGATCTAACGGAGACGCAGTATTTT	CASSLDLTETQYF
TRBV3-1/TRBV3-2	16	TRBJ2-1	-	TRBD2	TGTGCCAGCAGCCAAGCGTTTAGCGGGACTGGCAATGAGCAGTTCTTC	CASSQAFSGTGNEQFF
TRBV5-4	13	TRBJ1-2	-	-	TGTGCCAGCAGCGACGACAGGAACTATGGCTACACCTTC	CASSDDRNYGYTF
TRBV19	13	TRBJ1-1	-	-	TGTGCCAGTAGTCTGACAGCGAACACTGAAGCTTTCTTT	CASSLTANTEAFF
TRBV28	14	TRBJ2-3	once	TRBD2	TGTGCCAGCAGCCCGGGACTAGACACAGATACGCAGTATTTT	CASSPGLDTDTQYF
TRBV5-1	16	TRBJ1-4	-	TRBD1	TGCGCCAGCAGCTTGGCACCGACAGGGGTTAGTGAAAAACTGTTTTTT	CASSLAPTGVSEKLFF
TRBV5-1	15	TRBJ1-4	-	-	TGCGCCAGCAGCTTGGGTGCGGGAAGTACTGAAAAACTGTTTTTT	CASSLGAGSTEKLFF
TRBV10-3	18	TRBJ2-7	once	TRBD2	TGTGCCATCCGATCAGGGGGGGGGACTAGCGGGAGTAGGCGCGAGCAGTACTTC	CAIRSGGGTSGSRREQYF
TRBV28	12	TRBJ1-4	-	TRBD1	TGTGCCAGTGGACAGGGAAGGGAAAAACTGTTTTTT	CASGQGREKLFF
TRBV28	14	TRBJ2-7	-	TRBD1	TGTGCCAGCAGTTCCTCAGGGGGCCAGAGACTTCGGTACTTC	CASSSSGGQRLRYF
TRBV2	15	TRBJ1-2	-	-	TGTGCCAGCCTGCCGGGGGGGGGCTCTAACTATGGCTACACCTTC	CASLPGGGSNYGYTF
TRBV18	14	TRBJ1-2	-	-	TGTGCCAGCTCACCACCGCTTCGGGGAAGTGGCTACACCTTC	CASSPPLRGSGYTF
TRBV30	15	TRBJ1-6	few	TRBD1	TGTGCCTGGAGTGCTGGGACAGTTTCTAATTCACCCCTCCACTTT	CAWSAGTVSNSPLHF
TRBV27	15	TRBJ1-4	-	TRBD1	TGTGCCAGCAGCCTAACAGGGGCAACTAATGAAAAACTGTTTTTT	CASSLTGATNEKLFF
TRBV19	17	TRBJ2-6	-	TRBD1	TGTGCCAGTAGCGGACAGGGAAGATTCTCTGGGGCCAACGTCCTGACTTTC	CASSGQGRFSGANVLTF
TRBV3-1/TRBV3-2	15	TRBJ1-5	once	-	TGTGCCAGCAGCCAAGATCCCAGCCCGGGGCAGCCCCAGCATTTT	CASSQDPSPGQPQHF
TRBV5-1	14	TRBJ2-5	-	-	TGCGCCAGCAGCTTAGGACAAAGACAAGAGACCCAGTACTTC	CASSLGQRQETQYF
TRBV7-3	13	TRBJ2-1	few	-	TGTGCCAGCAGCCCCCTTCGGGGTGATGAGCAGTTCTTC	CASSPLRGDEQFF
TRBV10-2	16	TRBJ1-6	-	TRBD1	TGCGCCAGCAGGGGGGACAGCCCCCCGGACAATTCACCCCTCCACTTT	CASRGDSPPDNSPLHF
TRBV28	15	TRBJ1-1	-	-	TGTGCCAGCAGTTTAGGAGGCAGGGGGAACACTGAAGCTTTCTTT	CASSLGGRGNTEAFF
TRBV18	16	TRBJ1-6	-	TRBD1	TGTGCCAGCTCACCACGACAGGGCGAGAGGGGTTCACCCCTCCACTTT	CASSPRQGERGSPLHF
TRBV3-1/TRBV3-2	16	TRBJ1-1	-	-	TGTGCCAGCAGCCTTTTCGCGGAGAGGCAAAATACTGAAGCTTTCTTT	CASSLFAERQNTEAFF
TRBV6-2/TRBV6-3	14	TRBJ1-5	few	-	TGTGCCAGCAGTTACAACGCCGGGAATCAGCCCCAGCATTTT	CASSYNAGNQPQHF